This T cell receptor beta chain is drawn from a study of CD4 T cells in relation to SARS-CoV-2 and coronaviruses. Study overall: Shared crossreactive spike epitopes were mapped to their HLA restriction.

Study outcomes and limitations: Crossreactivity was assessed only for spike protein, not other viral proteins.

Sequencing used immunoSEQ multiplex PCR; TCRdb keeps in-frame clones, though not all of them. The sample comprises under 20,000 clones, around 80% of which are singletons, and 20% to 25% rests with the top ten. Unexposed donor CD4+ T cells date from about 2011-2018, before the COVID-19 pandemic. Isolation of CD4+ T cells took place after about eleven days in culture. Cultures held two million PBMCs per well with around 9.4 IU/ml IL-2. Notes on this clone: Antigen: not known.

The CDR3 covers 15 residues. Between the trimmed V and J ends, which lost 1 base and 6 bases, there was a span of 11 bases. Germline values: CDR1 SGHRS, CDR2 YFSETQ. The receptor was isolated from a human donor in good health. V and J are TRBV5-1 and TRBJ1-6; D remains unclear. What was sequenced was CD4+ T cells from PBMCs, cultured in vitro. The CDR3 DNA reads TGCGCCAGCAGCTTGAGGGCCGAGGGTAATTCACCCCTCCACTTT. Its protein product is CASSLRAEGNSPLHF.